This entry is about one T cell receptor beta chain. The V gene's germline CDR1 is LNHNV and CDR2 YYDKDF (reference sequence). J was trimmed by 4 bases and V by 0 bases; bases with no gene match: 9. The CDR3 length is 16 residues. The entry originates in a study of blood T cell repertoires in COVID-19. About the research overall: The United States, Italy and Spain supplied acute and convalescent COVID-19 samples.

Repertoires were generated with immunoSEQ multiplex PCR, while TCRdb's copy carries only in-frame clones and drops some. This table holds over 200,000 clones, 70% to 90% found once. The V call is TRBV15, the J call TRBJ2-7; 7 nucleotides match TRBD2. The TCR comes from a man aged 30-40 years with COVID-19, enrolled during active disease. The sample was peripheral blood. The CDR3 here is CATSRDLRTSRYEQYF. DNA of the CDR3: TGTGCCACCAGCAGAGATTTAAGGACTAGTCGGTACGAGCAGTACTTC.